This T cell receptor beta chain comes out of a study of beta chain features in type 1 diabetes. The germline V gene encodes CDR1 SQVTM and CDR2 ANQGSEA. After removal of 7 bases from V and 2 bases from J, the junction contained 4 bases not matched to a gene. This CDR3 is 12 amino acids long. Since all of the isolated RNA was reverse transcribed, expressed TCRB transcripts were what got sequenced. Some clones are missing from TCRdb's copy, which holds only in-frame ones; the method was immunoSEQ multiplex PCR. Seen here are roughly 300,000 clones, around 13% observed once, and the top ten hold more than 6.5%. Study-level findings and limits: For Type 1 diabetes patients, all four CD4+ subsets carried TCRB CDR3s that were moderately but significantly shorter. Fewer insertions but more deletions were seen at VDJ junctions in type 1 diabetes patients.

To note about this clone: Antigen specificity is unknown.

The genes are TRBV29-1 and TRBJ2-5; 7 bases are a match to TRBD1. The receptor comes from a man aged 25 to 40 in good health. Sequenced: central memory CD4+ T cells from blood. This CDR3 reads CSAQGVQETQYF. The CDR3 DNA reads as TGCAGCGCCCAGGGGGTTCAAGAGACCCAGTACTTC.